These 8 T cell receptor beta chains share one sample of origin, sequenced in a study of blood T cell repertoires in COVID-19. Produced via immunoSEQ multiplex PCR; TCRdb's table is partial and in-frame only. Among over 200,000 clones listed, around 90% were seen once. The sample was peripheral blood. These receptors all stem from a man aged 55 to 70 who had recovered from COVID-19.

This chain links TRBV28 with TRBJ2-1; 13 nucleotides agree with TRBD2. J gave up 6 bases and V 5 bases, and 10 bases lay outside the gene matches. Looked up from germline, CDR1 is MDHEN and CDR2 is SYDVKM. The length of the CDR3 is 17 residues. The CDR3: CASSGPLAGGPRNEQFF. In DNA form, the CDR3 reads TGTGCCAGCAGTGGCCCACTAGCGGGGGGGCCGCGCAATGAGCAGTTCTTC.

CDR3 residues: CASSQDGQGNTEAFF. For the CDR3, the DNA is TGTGCCAGCAGCCAAGACGGACAGGGGAACACTGAAGCTTTCTTT. The chain employs TRBV4-2 and TRBJ1-1; 8 nucleotides line up with TRBD1. The V gene end was trimmed by 0 bases and the J gene end by 1 base; junction bases not matched to a gene: 1. CDR1 LGHNA and CDR2 YNFKEQ come from the germline V gene. The CDR3 contains 15 residues.

This clone was counted only a few times. The J gene is TRBJ1-4, the V gene TRBV19; 10 bases are a match to TRBD1. J lost 8 bases, V lost 9 bases, and 9 bases had no gene match. CDR1 and CDR2 (germline): LNHDA, SQIVND (reference sequence). The CDR3 runs 14 residues. The CDR3 loop is CASRPGQGIEKLFF. The CDR3 DNA is TGTGCCAGCCGACCGGGACAGGGGATAGAAAAACTGTTTTTT.

V usage is TRBV7-9 and J usage is TRBJ1-2; TRBD1 aligns across 7 bases. Germline trimming cut 4 bases from V and 3 bases from J; bases unmatched to any gene: 14. Germline-derived CDR1 and CDR2 are SEHNR and FQNEAQ (reference sequence). The CDR3 is made up of 17 amino acids. This CDR3 is CASSSTRGNRGYYGYTF. CDR3 DNA sequence: TGTGCCAGCAGCTCTACAAGGGGAAACAGGGGCTACTATGGCTACACCTTC.

The chain employs TRBV7-2 and TRBJ2-7, with TRBD1 identical over 8 bases. The CDR3 is 16 amino acids. Germline CDR1 SGHTA, CDR2 FQGNSA. The V segment lost 4 bases and the J segment 0 bases; nucleotides outside the gene matches: 8. CDR3 residues: CASSSPAGQASYEQYF. The DNA for the CDR3 is TGTGCCAGCAGCTCCCCGGCGGGACAGGCCTCCTACGAGCAGTACTTC.

This clone appeared a single time. The rearrangement joins TRBV27 to TRBJ1-5, with 7 bases lining up with TRBD1. Germline-derived CDR1 and CDR2 are MNHEY and SMNVEV (reference sequence). The CDR3 is 14 amino acids. Trimming cost V 5 bases and J 6 bases; bases outside gene matches: 7. CDR3 DNA: TGTGCCAGCAGTCTACAGGGGCTCGGTCAGCCCCAGCATTTT. It specifies CASSLQGLGQPQHF.

This chain connects TRBV9 to TRBJ2-2; TRBD2 aligns across 15 bases. The CDR3 is made up of 16 amino acids. The V and J ends lost 6 bases and 7 bases, in that order; junction bases with no gene match: 7. Germline CDR1 is SGDLS and CDR2 is YYNGEE. Here the CDR3 reads CASTGLAGGPDGELFF. The CDR3 DNA sequence: TGTGCCAGCACCGGACTAGCGGGGGGGCCCGACGGGGAGCTGTTTTTT.

The rearrangement uses TRBV25-1 and TRBJ2-1; TRBD1 is a possible D gene (5 bases). The CDR3 loop spans 14 amino acids. Germline V gene lookup returns CDR1 MGHDK and CDR2 SYGVNS. V lost 10 bases and J 4 bases, leaving 17 bases between the germline ends. The CDR3 nucleotides are TGTGCCACCAGGGTGACGGGTCCTTACAATGAGCAGTTCTTC. Protein: CATRVTGPYNEQFF.